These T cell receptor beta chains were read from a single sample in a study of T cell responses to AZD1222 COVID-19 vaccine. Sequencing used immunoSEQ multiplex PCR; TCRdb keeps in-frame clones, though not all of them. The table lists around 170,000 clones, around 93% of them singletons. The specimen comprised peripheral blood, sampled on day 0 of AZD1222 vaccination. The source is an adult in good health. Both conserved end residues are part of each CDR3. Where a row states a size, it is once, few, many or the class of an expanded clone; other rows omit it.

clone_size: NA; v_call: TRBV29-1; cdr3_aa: CSGDRGQAGTQYF
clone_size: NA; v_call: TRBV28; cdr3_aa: CASSELYGYTF
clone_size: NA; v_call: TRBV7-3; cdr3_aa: CASSSARTFNEQFF
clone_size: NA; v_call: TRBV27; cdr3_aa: CASTPTSGIPVSYNEQFF
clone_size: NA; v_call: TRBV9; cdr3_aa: CASSVGISPGSYNEQFF
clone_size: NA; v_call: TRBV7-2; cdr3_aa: CASSLDSHTEAFF
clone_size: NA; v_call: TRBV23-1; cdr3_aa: CASSPYGYTF
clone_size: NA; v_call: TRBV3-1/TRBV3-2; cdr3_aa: CASSQVAGGETQYF
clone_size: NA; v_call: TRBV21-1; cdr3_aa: CASPKANEQFF
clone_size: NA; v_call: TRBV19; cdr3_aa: CASSKAGGGNQPQHF
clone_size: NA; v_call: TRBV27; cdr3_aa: CASSSYMSSNQPQHF
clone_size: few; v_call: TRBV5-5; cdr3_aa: CASSWQLVYNEQFF
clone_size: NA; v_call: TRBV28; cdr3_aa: CASSFTAGSIYEQYF
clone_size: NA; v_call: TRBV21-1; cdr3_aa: CASSHHPSPHYNFRGSPLHF
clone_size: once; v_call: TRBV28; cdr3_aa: CASLPGTGNGQPQHF
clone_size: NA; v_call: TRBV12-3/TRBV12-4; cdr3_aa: CASSHGSYEQYF
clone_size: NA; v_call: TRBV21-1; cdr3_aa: CASRDRDRTNTGELFF
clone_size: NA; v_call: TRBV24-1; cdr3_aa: CATRTGEMNTEAFF
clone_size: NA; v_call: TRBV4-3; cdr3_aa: CASSTGLAGLYEQYF
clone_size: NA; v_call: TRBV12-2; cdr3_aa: CASRLRPFSYGYTF
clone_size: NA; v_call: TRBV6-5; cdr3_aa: CASTWTDARGGELFF
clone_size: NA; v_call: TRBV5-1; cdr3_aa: CASTKPGQGFNEQFF
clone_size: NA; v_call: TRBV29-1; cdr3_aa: CSVVRSAGLEQYF